This paragraph reports one TCR beta chain. Its specificity is unknown. The sample comes from a study of identical twins. Study-level points and caveats: Fewer insertions marked abundant cord blood beta clonotypes; young adult naive trended weakly, memory not at all. Analyses based on zero insertions could be partly confounded by invariant MAIT and iNKT cells.

The authors used template switching to add a universal primer site and gave cDNA unique molecular identifiers. TCRdb processed the 5' RACE reads anew with MiXCR; each CDR3 protein has one entry. In the table there are approximately 600,000 distinct CDR3 sequences, roughly 6.6% of which are singletons. There are 18 residues in the CDR3. V shed 0 bases, J shed 2 bases, and the junction held 9 bases outside the gene matches. Separately, the same data were catalogued under a study of yellow fever vaccine responses in identical twins. This second report adds: A vaccine T cell response that seemed partly convergent and partly personalized was reported in twins.

This clonotype originated in a woman aged 18-30 years in good health. Sequenced input: PBMCs. V is TRBV12-3 or TRBV12-4 and J is TRBJ2-2, with TRBD1 identical over 7 bases. Written as DNA, the CDR3 is TGTGCCAGCAGTTTAGCGCTAAGAGGGGGCTATAACACCGGGGAGCTGTTTTTT. Translating it yields CASSLALRGGYNTGELFF.